Shown below are 28 T cell receptor beta chains from a single sample sequenced in a study of cytomegalovirus exposure and HLA in healthy donors. The repertoire was sequenced with immunoSEQ multiplex PCR; TCRdb's copy has only in-frame clones and lacks some. This sample yields around 350,000 clones, of which 75% to 90% are seen a single time; around 0.8% belongs to the top ten. The sequenced sample was PBMCs. These receptors were obtained from a young woman in good health and CMV-seronegative.

The rearrangement links TRBV2 to TRBJ1-3, with 11 bases matching TRBD1. Germline V lookup: CDR1 SNHLY, CDR2 FYNNEI. CDR3 length: 13 amino acids. Unmatched junction bases numbered 4, after V lost 11 bases and J lost 4 bases. CDR3 coding DNA: TGTGCCGGTCGGACAGGGGGCGGAAACACCATATATTTT. The encoded protein is CAGRTGGGNTIYF.

The CDR3 sequence: CASSQERTSGIYEQFF. The CDR3 coding sequence is TGCGCCAGCAGCCAAGAGAGGACTAGCGGGATATATGAGCAGTTCTTC. J is TRBJ2-1 and V is TRBV4-1; 12 bases align to TRBD2. Trimming took 0 bases from V and 8 from J; bases not matched to a gene: 5. Looked up from germline, CDR1 is MGHRA and CDR2 is YSYEKL. CDR3 length equals 16 residues.

This chain uses TRBV10-3 with TRBJ2-5; maybe TRBD2 (5 bases). The V end was cut by 0 bases, the J end by 1 base, with 12 bases between. This CDR3 region has 16 residues. Germline V gene sequence: CDR1 ENHRY, CDR2 SYGVKD. The CDR3 DNA reads TGTGCCATCAGTGAGTCGAGTACGCTAGCCCAAGAGACCCAGTACTTC. Its protein is CAISESSTLAQETQYF.

The gene calls are TRBV6-5 and TRBJ2-1; D may be TRBD1 (6 bases). The germline gives CDR1 MNHEY, CDR2 SVGAGI. V dropped 6 bases and J dropped 14 bases, with 14 bases sitting between them. This CDR3 is built from 11 residues. CDR3 in DNA: TGTGCCAGCAGCCTGAGGGACACCGAGTTCTTC. This gives the protein CASSLRDTEFF.

The V gene is TRBV9, the J gene TRBJ2-3; 9 bases agree with TRBD2. Germline CDR1 reads SGDLS; CDR2 reads YYNGEE. V dropped 2 bases and J dropped 2; count of bases not matched to a gene: 3. The CDR3 runs to 15 residues. As DNA, the CDR3 is TGTGCCAGCAGCGTCTCTAGCGGGACCACAGATACGCAGTATTTT. Translation gives CASSVSSGTTDTQYF.

The table lists this clone with a count of one. The rearrangement links TRBV27 to TRBJ1-1; 9 bases are a match to TRBD1. CDR1 and CDR2 (germline): MNHEY, SMNVEV (reference sequence). Unmatched junction bases numbered 6, after V lost 6 bases and J lost 4 bases. The CDR3 totals 14 residues. DNA of the CDR3: TGTGCCAGCAGCCTTGGGACAGGGCCCACTGAAGCTTTCTTT. This gives the protein CASSLGTGPTEAFF.

This sequence joins TRBV5-1 and TRBJ2-5; D call uncertain. Trimming left V 7 bases short and J 1 base short, with 11 bases between. The CDR3 is 13 residues long. In germline, CDR1 is SGHRS, CDR2 YFSETQ. CDR3 sequence (DNA): TGCGCCAGCTCGAGGTGGGTCCAAGAGACCCAGTACTTC. Protein: CASSRWVQETQYF.

V gene TRBV5-1 combines with J gene TRBJ1-1, with TRBD1 as a possible D gene (6 bases). Germline V gene sequence: CDR1 SGHRS, CDR2 YFSETQ. This CDR3 contains 16 residues. V gave up 3 bases and J gave up 3 bases, with 18 bases separating them. The CDR3 DNA sequence: TGCGCCAGCAGCTACCGGAGCATAGCAGGGGACACTGAAGCTTTCTTT. Its protein product is CASSYRSIAGDTEAFF.

Concerning this clone: The sample holds other DNA sequences that translate to the same CDR3. The gene calls are TRBV6-5 and TRBJ2-7; TRBD2 might be the D (5 bases). The V end was cut by 2 bases, the J end by 4 bases, with 6 bases between. Germline V gene data show CDR1 as MNHEY and CDR2 as SVGAGI. This CDR3 contains 12 residues. The CDR3 nucleotides are TGTGCCAGCAGTTACCGGGGATACGAGCAGTACTTC. It codes for CASSYRGYEQYF.

This clone showed up just a few times. The chain employs TRBV6-5 and TRBJ2-7; D remains unclear. The CDR3 consists of 14 residues. V was shortened by 0 bases and J by 0 bases, with 6 bases between the two germline ends. The germline V gene has CDR1 MNHEY and CDR2 SVGAGI. The DNA of the CDR3 is TGTGCCAGCAGTTACTCGAGATACTCCTACGAGCAGTACTTC. This translates into CASSYSRYSYEQYF.

V is TRBV18 and J is TRBJ2-1, with TRBD2 as a possible D gene (6 bases). In germline, CDR1 is KGHSH, CDR2 LQKENI. The CDR3 has 12 amino acids. Trimming took off 5 bases at V and 7 bases at J, with 9 bases between the two ends. The chain's CDR3 is CASSAGRNEQFF. CDR3 sequence (DNA): TGTGCCAGCTCAGCGGGACGAAATGAGCAGTTCTTC.

This chain joins TRBV4-1 and TRBJ2-7, with TRBD2 matching over 10 bases. The CDR3 length is 16 residues. V gave up 0 bases and J gave up 1 base; unmatched junction bases: 3. Germline V CDR1 and CDR2: MGHRA, YSYEKL. Here the CDR3 reads CASSQDKGLASYEQYF. In nucleotides, the CDR3 is TGCGCCAGCAGCCAAGATAAGGGACTAGCGTCCTACGAGCAGTACTTC.

The chain is built from TRBV9 and TRBJ2-5, with TRBD2 matching 11 bases. The CDR3 is 17 amino acids. After removal of 1 base from V and 0 bases from J, the junction contained 5 bases not matched to a gene. CDR1 SGDLS and CDR2 YYNGEE come from the germline V gene. DNA for the CDR3: TGTGCCAGCAGCGTAAGTAGGACTAGCGGGCACCAAGAGACCCAGTACTTC. Translation: CASSVSRTSGHQETQYF.

The rearrangement joins TRBV9 to TRBJ2-5; possibly TRBD2 for D (8 bases). The CDR3 runs to 15 residues. Germline V gives CDR1 SGDLS, CDR2 YYNGEE. Trimming removed 4 bases at V and 1 base at J, with 14 bases between. The CDR3 loop is CASSPGRGPQETQYF. CDR3 DNA sequence: TGTGCCAGCAGCCCCGGGAGGGGGCCCCAAGAGACCCAGTACTTC.

V gene TRBV6-5 combines with J gene TRBJ1-4; D unresolved. Germline lookup yields CDR1 MNHEY and CDR2 SVGAGI. The CDR3 length is 15 residues. Between the trimmed V and J ends, which lost 2 bases and 4 bases, there was a span of 11 bases. Written as DNA, the CDR3 is TGTGCCAGCAGTTACAGTCAGAACCTTAATGAAAAACTGTTTTTT. Amino acid sequence: CASSYSQNLNEKLFF.

J is TRBJ2-7 and V is TRBV21-1; the D call of TRBD2 is as the table states it, not checked on the DNA. TRBV21-1 is a documented pseudogene. The CDR3 has 17 residues. The CDR3 DNA reads as TGTGCCAGCAGCAAAAACCCCCACAGGAGGGGAGCCTACGAGCAGTACTTC. Amino acid sequence: CASSKNPHRRGAYEQYF.

The genes are TRBV25-1 and TRBJ1-1; a weak D match, TRBD1 (5 bases). Trimming removed 5 bases from V and 1 base from J, with 11 bases in between. The germline V gene has CDR1 MGHDK and CDR2 SYGVNS. CDR3 length: 14 amino acids. This CDR3 reads CASSSGGKNTEAFF. The CDR3 DNA is TGTGCCAGCAGTTCTGGGGGGAAGAACACTGAAGCTTTCTTT. Variable domain in full (rest from reference TRBV25-1 and TRBJ1-1): EADIYQTPRYLVIGTGKKITLECSQTMGHDKMYWYQQDPGMELHLIHYSYGVNSTEKGDLSSESTVSRIRTEHFPLTLESARPSHTSQYLCASSSGGKNTEAFFGQGTRLTVV.

V is TRBV27 and J is TRBJ2-3; the match to TRBD2 covers 12 bases. Germline CDR1 reads MNHEY; CDR2 reads SMNVEV (reference sequence). The J segment lost 4 bases and the V segment lost 5 bases, leaving 13 bases of the junction unmatched. The CDR3 is 18 amino acids. The CDR3 sequence: CASSLYGGLAGPSDTQYF. Written as DNA, the CDR3 is TGTGCCAGCAGTCTCTATGGGGGACTAGCGGGCCCCTCAGATACGCAGTATTTT.

The chain uses TRBV27 and TRBJ2-1, with D perhaps matching TRBD1 (6 bases). This CDR3 region has 16 residues. V lost 4 bases to trimming and J lost 1 base, with 14 bases between them. CDR1 and CDR2 from the germline V gene are MNHEY and SMNVEV (reference sequence). The CDR3, as DNA: TGTGCCAGCAGTTCCCAACCGACAGGTTCCTACAATGAGCAGTTCTTC. It specifies CASSSQPTGSYNEQFF.

CDR3 sequence reads: CASSRGAFTEAFF. CDR3 nucleotides: TGTGCCAGCAGTCGGGGGGCTTTCACTGAAGCTTTCTTT. The chain is built from TRBV6-5 and TRBJ1-1, with TRBD1 as a possible D gene (6 bases). CDR1 and CDR2 (germline): MNHEY, SVGAGI. The CDR3 is made up of 13 amino acids. Trimming took 5 bases from V and 4 from J, leaving 11 bases between them.

The chain links TRBV7-9 to TRBJ2-3, with D maybe TRBD2 (5 bases). The germline gives CDR1 SEHNR, CDR2 FQNEAQ (reference sequence). CDR3 size: 16 residues. V lost 3 bases and J 0 bases, leaving 13 bases between the germline ends. The chain's CDR3 is CASSFSGGTSTDTQYF. The CDR3 DNA is TGTGCCAGCAGCTTTTCTGGAGGAACTAGCACAGATACGCAGTATTTT.

This clone occurred once. This rearrangement joins TRBV19 to TRBJ2-5; a weak D match, TRBD2 (5 bases). CDR3 length equals 12 residues. Germline loops: CDR1 LNHDA, CDR2 SQIVND (reference sequence). Trimming took off 5 bases at V and 5 bases at J, with 9 bases between the two ends. CDR3: CASSRGRETQYF. The CDR3 coding sequence is TGTGCCAGTAGTCGAGGGCGGGAGACCCAGTACTTC.

This sequence joins TRBV27 and TRBJ2-5; TRBD2 aligns across 8 bases. Germline trimming cut 6 bases from V and 5 bases from J; bases unmatched to any gene: 5. This CDR3 comprises 13 residues. Per germline, CDR1 MNHEY and CDR2 SMNVEV (reference sequence). Here the CDR3 DNA reads TGTGCCAGCAGCCCCCTAGCGGGTGAGACCCAGTACTTC. It codes for CASSPLAGETQYF.

The CDR3 is CASSQDSEKLFF. The CDR3 nucleotides read TGCGCCAGCAGCCAAGATAGTGAAAAACTGTTTTTT. The chain carries TRBV4-1 and TRBJ1-4; D is unresolved. CDR1 MGHRA and CDR2 YSYEKL come from the germline V gene. Trimming left V 0 bases short and J 7 bases short, with 3 bases between. The CDR3 totals 12 residues.

The genes are TRBV10-3 and TRBJ2-7, with D tentatively TRBD2 (7 bases). CDR3 size: 16 residues. Between the trimmed V and J ends, which lost 0 bases and 0 bases, there was a span of 12 bases. Germline V gene sequence: CDR1 ENHRY, CDR2 SYGVKD. CDR3 protein: CAISESNRGASYEQYF. The CDR3 nucleotides read TGTGCCATCAGTGAGTCGAATCGGGGGGCCTCCTACGAGCAGTACTTC.

The CDR3 coding sequence is TGCGCCAGCAGCCCTGACAGGGGCGGAAACACTGAAGCTTTCTTT. This encodes CASSPDRGGNTEAFF. This chain connects TRBV5-1 to TRBJ1-1; 8 bases fit TRBD1. The CDR3 consists of 15 residues. J gave up 2 bases and V 4 bases, and 7 bases lay outside the gene matches. The V gene's germline CDR1 is SGHRS and CDR2 YFSETQ.

The chain recombines TRBV19 with TRBJ2-7; 11 bases fit TRBD1. Per the germline V gene, CDR1 is LNHDA and CDR2 is SQIVND (reference sequence). CDR3 length equals 14 residues. With V trimmed by 9 bases and J by 6 bases, 10 bases remained unmatched. The CDR3 coding sequence is TGTGCCAGCCTTCATACCGGGACAGGGGGCGAGCAGTACTTC. Translating gives CASLHTGTGGEQYF. The complete variable domain, with remaining parts taken from reference TRBV19 and TRBJ2-7, reads DGGITQSPKYLFRKEGQNVTLSCEQNLNHDAMYWYRQDPGQGLRLIYYSQIVNDFQKGDIAEGYSVSREKKESFPLTVTSAQKNPTAFYLCASLHTGTGGEQYFGPGTRLTVT.

The genes are TRBV5-4 and TRBJ2-5, with 7 bases aligning to TRBD1. CDR3 length: 18 residues. With 4 bases clipped from V and 0 bases from J, the junction kept 15 bases outside the gene matches. Germline loops: CDR1 SGHNT, CDR2 YYREEE (reference sequence). The CDR3 reads CASSTYSGTEMYQETQYF. CDR3 DNA sequence: TGTGCCAGCAGCACTTACTCCGGGACAGAGATGTACCAAGAGACCCAGTACTTC.